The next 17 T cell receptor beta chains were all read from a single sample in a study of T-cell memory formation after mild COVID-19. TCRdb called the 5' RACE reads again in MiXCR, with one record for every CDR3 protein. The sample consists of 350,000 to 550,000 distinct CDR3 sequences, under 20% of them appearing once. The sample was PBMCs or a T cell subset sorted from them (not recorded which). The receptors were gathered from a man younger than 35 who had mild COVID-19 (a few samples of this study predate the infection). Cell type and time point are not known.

The CDR3 sequence is CASINRVSTEAFF. The CDR3 DNA reads as TGTGCCAGTATTAACAGGGTCTCCACTGAAGCTTTCTTT. The gene calls are TRBV19 and TRBJ1-1; tentatively, D is TRBD1 (6 bases). This CDR3 comprises 13 residues. The germline CDR1 and CDR2 sequences are LNHDA and SQIVND (reference sequence). Trimming cost V 7 bases and J 4 bases, with 13 bases left between them.

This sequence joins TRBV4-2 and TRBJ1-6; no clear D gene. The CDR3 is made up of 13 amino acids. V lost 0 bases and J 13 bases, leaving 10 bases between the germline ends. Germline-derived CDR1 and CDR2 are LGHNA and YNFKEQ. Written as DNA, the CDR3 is TGTGCCAGCAGCCAAGATCGCGGGTTCCCCCTCCACTTT. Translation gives CASSQDRGFPLHF.

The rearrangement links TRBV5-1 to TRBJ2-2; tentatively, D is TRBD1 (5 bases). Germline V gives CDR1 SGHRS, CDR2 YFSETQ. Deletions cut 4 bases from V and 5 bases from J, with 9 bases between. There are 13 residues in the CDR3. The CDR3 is CASSGHGTGELFF. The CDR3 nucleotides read TGCGCCAGCAGCGGACATGGGACCGGGGAGCTGTTTTTT.

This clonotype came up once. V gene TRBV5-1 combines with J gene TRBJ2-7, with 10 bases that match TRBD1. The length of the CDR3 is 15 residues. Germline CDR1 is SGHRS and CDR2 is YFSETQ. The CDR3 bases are TGCGCCAGCAGCTTGGTGGGGACAGGGGACTACGAGAAGTACGTC. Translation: CASSLVGTGDYEKYV.

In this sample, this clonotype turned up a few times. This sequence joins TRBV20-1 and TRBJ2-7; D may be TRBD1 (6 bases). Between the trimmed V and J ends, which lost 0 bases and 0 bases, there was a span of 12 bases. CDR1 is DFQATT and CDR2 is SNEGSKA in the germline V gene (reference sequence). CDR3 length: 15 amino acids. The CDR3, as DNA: TGCAGTGCTAGAGATCCAGGGGCTAGCTCCTACGAGCAGTACTTC. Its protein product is CSARDPGASSYEQYF.

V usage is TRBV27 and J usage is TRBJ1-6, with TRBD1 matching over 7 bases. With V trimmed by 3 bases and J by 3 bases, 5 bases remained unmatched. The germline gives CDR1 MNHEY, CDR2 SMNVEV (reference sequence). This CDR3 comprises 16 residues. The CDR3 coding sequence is TGTGCCAGCAGTTTTAGGGCAGGGGGCTATAATTCACCCCTCCACTTT. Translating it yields CASSFRAGGYNSPLHF.

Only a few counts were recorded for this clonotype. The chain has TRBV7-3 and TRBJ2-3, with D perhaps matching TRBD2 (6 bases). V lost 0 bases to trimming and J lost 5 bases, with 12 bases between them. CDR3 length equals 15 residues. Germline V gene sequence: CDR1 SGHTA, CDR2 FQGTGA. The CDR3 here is CASSLTGGVRDTQYF. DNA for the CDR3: TGTGCCAGCAGCTTAACAGGCGGGGTTAGAGATACGCAGTATTTT.

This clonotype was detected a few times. CDR3 region: CATSSRTGSYADTQYF. In nucleotides, the CDR3 is TGTGCCACCAGCAGCCGGACAGGGAGTTATGCAGATACGCAGTATTTT. The gene calls are TRBV15 and TRBJ2-3, with 8 bases fitting TRBD1. J gave up 4 bases and V 3 bases, and 9 bases lay outside the gene matches. Germline assignment: CDR1 LNHNV and CDR2 YYDKDF (reference sequence). This CDR3 has 16 amino acids.

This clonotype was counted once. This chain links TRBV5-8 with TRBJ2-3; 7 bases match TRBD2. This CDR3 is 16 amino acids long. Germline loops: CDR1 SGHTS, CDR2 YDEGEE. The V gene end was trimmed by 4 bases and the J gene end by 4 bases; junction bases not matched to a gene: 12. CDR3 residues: CASSTGTIFGSDTQYF. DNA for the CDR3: TGTGCCAGCAGCACCGGGACTATTTTTGGGTCAGATACGCAGTATTTT.

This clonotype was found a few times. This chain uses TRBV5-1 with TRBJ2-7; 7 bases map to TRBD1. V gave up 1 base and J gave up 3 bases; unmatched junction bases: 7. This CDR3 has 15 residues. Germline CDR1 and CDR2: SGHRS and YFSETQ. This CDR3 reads CASSLWPGGDYEQYV. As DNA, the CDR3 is TGCGCCAGCAGCTTGTGGCCAGGGGGTGACTACGAGCAGTACGTC.

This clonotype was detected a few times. The CDR3 loop is CASSEVLAADSPLHF. The CDR3 DNA reads TGTGCCAGCAGTGAAGTTTTGGCAGCCGATTCACCCCTCCACTTT. The chain joins TRBV6-1 to TRBJ1-6; D ambiguous. Germline V gene lookup returns CDR1 MNHNS and CDR2 SASEGT. V lost 1 base to trimming and J lost 8 bases, with 12 bases between them. This CDR3 is built from 15 residues.

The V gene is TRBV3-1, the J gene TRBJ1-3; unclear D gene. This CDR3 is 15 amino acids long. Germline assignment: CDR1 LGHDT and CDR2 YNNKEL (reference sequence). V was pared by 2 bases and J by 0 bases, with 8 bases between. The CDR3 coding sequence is TGTGCCAGCAGCCAATTGCCGAGCTCTGGAAACACCATATATTTT. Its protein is CASSQLPSSGNTIYF.

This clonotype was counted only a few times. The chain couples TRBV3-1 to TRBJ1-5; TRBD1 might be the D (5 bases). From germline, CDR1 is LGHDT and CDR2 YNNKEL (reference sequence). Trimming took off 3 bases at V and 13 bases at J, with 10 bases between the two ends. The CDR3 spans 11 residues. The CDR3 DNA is TGTGCCAGCAGCCAGGAGGGGCCACAGCATTTT. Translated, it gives CASSQEGPQHF. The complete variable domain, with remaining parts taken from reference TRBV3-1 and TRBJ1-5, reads DTAVSQTPKYLVTQMGNDKSIKCEQNLGHDTMYWYKQDSKKFLKIMFSYNNKELIINETVPNRFSPKSPDKAHLNLHINSLELGDSAVYFCASSQEGPQHFGDGTRLSIL.

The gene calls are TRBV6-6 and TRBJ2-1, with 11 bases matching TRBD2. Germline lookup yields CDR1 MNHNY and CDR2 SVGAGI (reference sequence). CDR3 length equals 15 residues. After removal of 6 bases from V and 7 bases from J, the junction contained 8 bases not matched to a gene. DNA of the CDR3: TGTGCCAGCAGACCACCCGGGACTAGCGGTAATGAGCAGTTCTTC. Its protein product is CASRPPGTSGNEQFF.

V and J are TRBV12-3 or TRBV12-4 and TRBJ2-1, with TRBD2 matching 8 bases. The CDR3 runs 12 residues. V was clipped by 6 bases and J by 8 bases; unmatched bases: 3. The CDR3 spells CASRSTSDEQFF. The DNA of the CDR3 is TGTGCCAGCAGGTCGACTAGCGATGAGCAGTTCTTC.

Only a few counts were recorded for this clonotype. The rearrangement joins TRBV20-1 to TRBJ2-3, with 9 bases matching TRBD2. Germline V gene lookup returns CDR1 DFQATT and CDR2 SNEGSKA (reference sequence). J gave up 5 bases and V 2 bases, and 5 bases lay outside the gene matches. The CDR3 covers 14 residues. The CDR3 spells CSARLAGEGDTQYF. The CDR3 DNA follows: TGCAGTGCTAGATTAGCGGGGGAGGGAGATACGCAGTATTTT.

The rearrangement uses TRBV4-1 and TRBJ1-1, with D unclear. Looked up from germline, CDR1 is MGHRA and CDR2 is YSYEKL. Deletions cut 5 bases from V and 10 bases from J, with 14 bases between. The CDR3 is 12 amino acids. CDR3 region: CASSDPTSGAFF. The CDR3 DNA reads TGCGCCAGCAGCGACCCGACAAGTGGAGCTTTCTTT.